The 17 T cell receptor beta chains below were found in one sample sequenced in a study of blood T cell repertoires in COVID-19. Only in-frame clones appear in the TCRdb table, and some are missing; sequencing was by immunoSEQ multiplex PCR. This repertoire shows 330,000 or so clones, 88% found once; its top ten account for under 6%. Specimen: PBMCs or T cells enriched from blood (not recorded which). All receptors derive from a man aged 30-40 years who had recovered from COVID-19.

This clone was seen only once. This chain joins TRBV28 and TRBJ2-7; 10 nucleotides line up with TRBD2. The trim removed 6 bases at V and 3 bases at J, leaving 11 bases unmatched. Germline CDR1 is MDHEN and CDR2 is SYDVKM. The CDR3 is made up of 16 amino acids. The CDR3 spells CASRRASGGWVYEQYF. In nucleotides, the CDR3 is TGTGCCAGCAGAAGGGCTAGCGGGGGATGGGTCTACGAGCAGTACTTC.

The chain carries TRBV9 and TRBJ2-1; 10 bases align to TRBD2. The junction had 5 bases not matched to a gene; V was cut back by 3 bases and J by 5 bases. Germline V gene data show CDR1 as SGDLS and CDR2 as YYNGEE. The CDR3 has 15 amino acids. Written as DNA, the CDR3 is TGTGCCAGCAGCGAACTAGCGGGGTATAACAATGAGCAGTTCTTC. It yields the protein CASSELAGYNNEQFF.

The V and J genes are TRBV21-1 and TRBJ2-5; the tabulated D call, TRBD1, remains unverified against the DNA. TRBV21-1 is annotated as a pseudogene. This CDR3 comprises 15 residues. DNA of the CDR3: TGTGCCAGCAGCATTTCCGGGACAGGACAAGAGACCCAGTACTTC. Translation: CASSISGTGQETQYF.

The rearrangement joins TRBV7-8 to TRBJ1-5; 7 nucleotides match TRBD1. The V segment lost 4 bases and the J segment 5 bases; nucleotides outside the gene matches: 8. The CDR3 has 15 amino acids. Germline V gene sequence: CDR1 SGHVS, CDR2 FQNEAQ. The CDR3 DNA follows: TGTGCCAGCAGCTCCAATCCAGGGGGTCATCAGCCCCAGCATTTT. Its protein is CASSSNPGGHQPQHF.

CDR3 DNA sequence: TGTGCCAGCAGCTGGGGGGACAGCCAAGAAAAACTGTTTTTT. This codes for CASSWGDSQEKLFF. The V gene is TRBV11-2, the J gene TRBJ1-4; TRBD1 aligns across 7 bases. The CDR3 sequence is 14 residues long. With V trimmed by 4 bases and J by 8 bases, 7 bases remained unmatched. CDR1 is SGHAT and CDR2 is FQNNGV in the germline V gene.

In DNA, the CDR3 is TGCGCCAGCAGCCACCCGGGACTAGAGACCTACGAGCAGTACTTC. This codes for CASSHPGLETYEQYF. The chain joins TRBV4-1 to TRBJ2-7; 8 bases are a match to TRBD2. CDR1 is MGHRA and CDR2 is YSYEKL in the germline V gene. V trimming: 3 bases; J trimming: 2 bases; junction bases outside the gene matches: 6. The CDR3 covers 15 residues.

This clone was picked up one time. CDR3 amino acids: CASSLSGQNQETQYF. CDR3 sequence (DNA): TGCGCCAGCAGCTTGTCGGGACAGAACCAAGAGACCCAGTACTTC. The V gene is TRBV5-1, the J gene TRBJ2-5, with 7 bases that match TRBD1. The CDR3 loop spans 15 amino acids. With 1 base clipped from V and 0 bases from J, the junction kept 3 bases outside the gene matches. The germline CDR1 and CDR2 sequences are SGHRS and YFSETQ.

The rearrangement joins TRBV5-1 to TRBJ2-5; 11 bases are shared with TRBD2. The trim removed 3 bases at V and 4 bases at J, leaving 2 bases unmatched. The CDR3 loop spans 14 amino acids. Germline CDR1 SGHRS, CDR2 YFSETQ. CDR3 sequence reads: CASSYSGGGETQYF. Here the CDR3 DNA reads TGCGCCAGCAGCTATAGCGGGGGGGGAGAGACCCAGTACTTC.

The rearrangement uses TRBV30 and TRBJ1-6, with D possibly TRBD1 on 5 matching bases. The V gene's germline CDR1 is GTSNPN and CDR2 SVGIG (reference sequence). The V gene lost 1 base and the J gene lost 9 bases, with 13 bases spanning the gap. The CDR3 is made up of 14 amino acids. The CDR3: CAWSEGLGGSPLHF. DNA of the CDR3: TGTGCCTGGAGTGAAGGGCTGGGGGGTTCACCCCTCCACTTT.

This clone came up once. V and J are TRBV14 and TRBJ2-7; TRBD2 is a possible D gene (5 bases). With 4 bases removed from V and 5 bases from J, the gap between germline ends came to 9 bases. Germline CDR1 and CDR2: SGHDN and FVKESK. This CDR3 has 12 residues. The CDR3 loop reads CASSPPGNEQYF. In DNA form, the CDR3 reads TGTGCCAGCAGCCCGCCGGGGAACGAGCAGTACTTC.

The chain combines TRBV24-1 with TRBJ2-7, with 7 bases aligning to TRBD1. The CDR3 sequence is 14 residues long. The V gene's germline CDR1 is KGHDR and CDR2 SFDVKD. V shed 3 bases, J shed 4 bases, and the junction held 5 bases outside the gene matches. In DNA, the CDR3 is TGTGCCACCAGTGATCCCCGACAGGGTTACGAGCAGTACTTC. It is translated as CATSDPRQGYEQYF.

The chain uses TRBV5-1 and TRBJ2-1; TRBD2 matches 9 bases. The junction had 4 bases not matched to a gene; V was cut back by 4 bases and J by 2 bases. In germline, CDR1 is SGHRS, CDR2 YFSETQ. The CDR3 has 15 amino acids. The CDR3 nucleotides are TGCGCCAGCAGCGAAGCGGGGGGAACCTACAATGAGCAGTTCTTC. As protein: CASSEAGGTYNEQFF.

The chain is built from TRBV28 and TRBJ2-3; TRBD2 aligns across 14 bases. V was clipped by 4 bases and J by 2 bases; unmatched bases: 2. CDR1 and CDR2 from the germline V gene are MDHEN and SYDVKM. This CDR3 contains 16 residues. As DNA, the CDR3 is TGTGCCAGCAGTTGGACTAGCGGGGGGATCACAGATACGCAGTATTTT. Its translation: CASSWTSGGITDTQYF.

This clone was counted between two and nine times. V usage is TRBV10-1 and J usage is TRBJ2-1; 7 bases align to TRBD1. J gave up 6 bases and V 3 bases, and 5 bases lay outside the gene matches. Germline V gene sequence: CDR1 WNHNN, CDR2 SYGVQD (reference sequence). The CDR3 totals 14 residues. The CDR3 here is CASSDLRQGNEQFF. The CDR3 DNA is TGCGCCAGCAGTGATTTAAGACAGGGCAATGAGCAGTTCTTC.

This chain joins TRBV30 and TRBJ2-5; 10 bases are shared with TRBD1. Germline loops: CDR1 GTSNPN, CDR2 SVGIG (reference sequence). The CDR3 contains 15 residues. V was pared by 3 bases and J by 1 base, with 5 bases of the junction left unmatched. The CDR3, as DNA: TGTGCCTGGAGGGCGGGACAGGGGATCCAAGAGACCCAGTACTTC. Translation: CAWRAGQGIQETQYF.

The chain joins TRBV5-1 to TRBJ1-1, with D maybe TRBD1 (6 bases). The V end was cut by 2 bases, the J end by 0 bases, with 8 bases between. The CDR3 spans 14 residues. From germline, CDR1 is SGHRS and CDR2 YFSETQ. The CDR3 sequence: CASSFGTMNTEAFF. CDR3 coding DNA: TGCGCCAGCAGCTTCGGGACAATGAACACTGAAGCTTTCTTT.

This chain links TRBV10-3 with TRBJ1-5; D may be TRBD1 (6 bases). Germline V gene sequence: CDR1 ENHRY, CDR2 SYGVKD. This CDR3 region has 15 residues. The ends were cut back, 2 bases at V and 3 bases at J, with 11 bases in the middle. CDR3 coding DNA: TGTGCCATCAGTGAGGGGGACAACTTCAATCAGCCCCAGCATTTT. It specifies CAISEGDNFNQPQHF.